The 9 T cell receptor beta chains reported below all come from one sample, sequenced in a study of PD-L1 blockade in urothelial cancer. Regarding time point: pretreatment peripheral blood. Using immunoSEQ multiplex PCR, the repertoire was profiled, and TCRdb retains in-frame clones only, with some absent. The sample holds approximately 71,000 clones, 84% seen once. Source: PBMCs, taken around atezolizumab (anti-PD-L1) treatment. These receptors all stem from an older woman with urothelial cancer.

The chain couples TRBV5-1 to TRBJ2-5; 9 bases match TRBD2. V shed 1 base and J 1 base; nucleotides not matched to a gene: 8. Germline-derived CDR1 and CDR2 are SGHRS and YFSETQ. There are 17 residues in the CDR3. CDR3 region: CASSLTPPTSGQETQYF. CDR3 coding DNA: TGCGCCAGCAGCTTGACACCCCCGACTAGCGGCCAAGAGACCCAGTACTTC.

J is TRBJ1-1 and V is TRBV5-1; tentative D call: TRBD1 (6 bases). Trimming stripped 2 bases from V and 1 base from J, with 15 bases between. Germline CDR1 SGHRS, CDR2 YFSETQ. The CDR3 has 16 residues. For the CDR3, the DNA is TGCGCCAGCAGCTTCGGTCAGACAGGAGGGAACACTGAAGCTTTCTTT. It codes for CASSFGQTGGNTEAFF. The complete variable domain, with remaining parts taken from reference TRBV5-1 and TRBJ1-1, reads KAGVTQTPRYLIKTRGQQVTLSCSPISGHRSVSWYQQTPGQGLQFLFEYFSETQRNKGNFPGRFSGRQFSNSRSEMNVSTLELGDSALYLCASSFGQTGGNTEAFFGQGTRLTVV.

The sample holds one count of this clone. This sequence joins TRBV2 and TRBJ2-5; 8 nucleotides match TRBD1. V was pared by 6 bases and J by 3 bases, with 6 bases of the junction left unmatched. Germline-derived CDR1 and CDR2 are SNHLY and FYNNEI. The CDR3 has 14 residues. CDR3 DNA: TGTGCCAGCAGGGGCCCGACAGGGGAAGAGACCCAGTACTTC. Its translation: CASRGPTGEETQYF.

The chain joins TRBV5-8 to TRBJ2-3; TRBD2 might be the D (5 bases). The CDR3 is 16 residues long. Germline V gives CDR1 SGHTS, CDR2 YDEGEE. Trimming removed 0 bases from V and 2 bases from J, with 13 bases in between. For the CDR3, the DNA is TGTGCCAGCAGCTTGGGTCGGGGAACGGTCACAGATACGCAGTATTTT. This gives the protein CASSLGRGTVTDTQYF. Together with reference TRBV5-8 and TRBJ2-3, the CDR3 gives the full variable domain: EAGVTQSPTHLIKTRGQQATLRCSPISGHTSVYWYQQALGLGLQFLLWYDEGEERNRGNFPPRFSGRQFPNYSSELNVNALELEDSALYLCASSLGRGTVTDTQYFGPGTRLTVL.

This rearrangement joins TRBV29-1 to TRBJ2-2, with a weak D call TRBD1 (5 bases). CDR1 and CDR2 (germline): SQVTM, ANQGSEA. V lost 6 bases and J lost 0, with 11 bases in between. The CDR3 is 14 amino acids. The CDR3 bases are TGCAGCGTCACAGGCTCAACGAACACCGGGGAGCTGTTTTTT. It codes for CSVTGSTNTGELFF.

The chain is built from TRBV11-2 and TRBJ2-1; no firm D call. CDR1 is SGHAT and CDR2 is FQNNGV in the germline V gene. Deletions cut 9 bases from V and 2 bases from J, with 20 bases between. This CDR3 comprises 16 residues. The chain's CDR3 is CASAWPGGEPYNEQFF. CDR3 DNA sequence: TGTGCCAGTGCGTGGCCTGGCGGAGAACCCTACAATGAGCAGTTCTTC.

The J gene is TRBJ2-1, the V gene TRBV15, with 9 bases aligning to TRBD1. The trim removed 6 bases at V and 2 bases at J, leaving 5 bases unmatched. There are 15 residues in the CDR3. Germline V lookup: CDR1 LNHNV, CDR2 YYDKDF (reference sequence). CDR3 protein: CATSGGTGTYNEQFF. The CDR3 DNA is TGTGCCACCAGTGGTGGGACAGGGACCTACAATGAGCAGTTCTTC.

This clone was seen more than once but under ten times. This chain joins TRBV7-9 and TRBJ1-6; perhaps TRBD1 as D (6 bases). The CDR3 covers 15 residues. Trimming removed 7 bases at V and 7 bases at J, with 17 bases between. The germline gives CDR1 SEHNR, CDR2 FQNEAQ (reference sequence). In nucleotides, the CDR3 is TGTGCCAGCAAACTGGGGGGGGGCAACAATTCACCCCTCCACTTT. Its translation is CASKLGGGNNSPLHF. The variable domain in full, completed from reference TRBV7-9 and TRBJ1-6, reads DTGVSQNPRHKITKRGQNVTFRCDPISEHNRLYWYRQTLGQGPEFLTYFQNEAQLEKSRLLSDRFSAERPKGSFSTLEIQRTEQGDSAMYLCASKLGGGNNSPLHFGNGTRLTVT.

The V and J genes are TRBV2 and TRBJ1-5; TRBD1 aligns across 10 bases. This CDR3 comprises 15 residues. Germline-derived CDR1 and CDR2 are SNHLY and FYNNEI. J gave up 6 bases and V 5 bases, and 7 bases lay outside the gene matches. The CDR3 bases are TGTGCCAGCAGTAAGGACAGGGGGAAAAGTCAGCCCCAGCATTTT. Encoded protein: CASSKDRGKSQPQHF.